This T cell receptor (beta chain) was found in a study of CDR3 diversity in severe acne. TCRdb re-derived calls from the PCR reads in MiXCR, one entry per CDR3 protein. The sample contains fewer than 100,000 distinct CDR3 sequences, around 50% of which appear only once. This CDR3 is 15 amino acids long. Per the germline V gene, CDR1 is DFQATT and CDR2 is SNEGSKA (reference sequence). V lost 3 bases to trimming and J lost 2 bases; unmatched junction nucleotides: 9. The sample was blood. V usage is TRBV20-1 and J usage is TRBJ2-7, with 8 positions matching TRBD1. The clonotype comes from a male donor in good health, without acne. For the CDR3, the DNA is TGCAGTGCTAGCTACTGGACAGGGTCCACCTACGAGCAGTACTTC. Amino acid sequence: CSASYWTGSTYEQYF.